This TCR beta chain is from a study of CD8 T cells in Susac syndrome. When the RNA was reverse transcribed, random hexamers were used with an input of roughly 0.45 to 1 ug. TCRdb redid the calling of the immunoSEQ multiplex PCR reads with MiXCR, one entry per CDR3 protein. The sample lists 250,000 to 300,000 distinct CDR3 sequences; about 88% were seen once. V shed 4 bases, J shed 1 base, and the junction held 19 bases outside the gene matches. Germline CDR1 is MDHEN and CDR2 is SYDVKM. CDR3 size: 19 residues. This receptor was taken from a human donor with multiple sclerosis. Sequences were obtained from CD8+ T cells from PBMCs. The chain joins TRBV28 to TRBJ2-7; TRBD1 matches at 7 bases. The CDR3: CASSSPDSDRQYESYEQYF. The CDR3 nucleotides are TGTGCCAGCAGTTCCCCTGATTCGGACAGGCAGTATGAATCCTACGAGCAGTACTTC.